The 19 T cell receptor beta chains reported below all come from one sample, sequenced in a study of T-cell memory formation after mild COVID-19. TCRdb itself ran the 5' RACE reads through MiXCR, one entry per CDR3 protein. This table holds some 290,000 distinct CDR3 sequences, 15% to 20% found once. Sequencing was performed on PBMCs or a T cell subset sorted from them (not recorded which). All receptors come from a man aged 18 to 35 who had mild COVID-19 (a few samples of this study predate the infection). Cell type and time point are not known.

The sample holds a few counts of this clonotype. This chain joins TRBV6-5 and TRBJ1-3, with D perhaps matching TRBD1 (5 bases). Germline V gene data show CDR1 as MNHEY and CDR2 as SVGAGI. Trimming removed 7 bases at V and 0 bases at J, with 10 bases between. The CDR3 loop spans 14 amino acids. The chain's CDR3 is CASTGHNSGNTIYF. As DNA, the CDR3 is TGTGCCAGCACCGGACACAACTCTGGAAACACCATATATTTT.

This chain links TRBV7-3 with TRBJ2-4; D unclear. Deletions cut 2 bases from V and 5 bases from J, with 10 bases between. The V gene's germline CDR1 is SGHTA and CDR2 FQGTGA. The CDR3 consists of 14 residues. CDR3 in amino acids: CASSLGGRQNIQYF. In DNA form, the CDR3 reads TGTGCCAGCAGCTTAGGCGGCCGGCAAAACATTCAGTACTTC.

The CDR3 here is CASSELGGSSTGELFF. The DNA of the CDR3 is TGTGCCAGCAGTGAACTCGGCGGGAGTTCGACCGGGGAGCTGTTTTTT. The rearrangement links TRBV6-2 or TRBV6-3 to TRBJ2-2; 7 bases match TRBD2. Losses at the gene ends were 5 bases for V and 5 bases for J; bases not matched to a gene: 11. The CDR3 is 16 amino acids. Germline assignment: CDR1 MNHEY and CDR2 SVGEGT.

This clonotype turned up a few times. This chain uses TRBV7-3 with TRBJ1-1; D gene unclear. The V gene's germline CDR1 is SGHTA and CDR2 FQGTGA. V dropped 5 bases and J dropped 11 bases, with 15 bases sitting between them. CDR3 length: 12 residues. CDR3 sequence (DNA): TGTGCCAGCAGCCCGAATTTAATTGAGGCTTTCTTT. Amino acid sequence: CASSPNLIEAFF.

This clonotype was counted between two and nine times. The DNA of the CDR3 is TGTGCCAGCTCACCAGCCGGGGACCGCACAGATACGCAGTATTTT. Translated, it gives CASSPAGDRTDTQYF. This rearrangement joins TRBV18 to TRBJ2-3; tentatively, D is TRBD1 or TRBD2 (5 bases each). Germline values: CDR1 KGHSH, CDR2 LQKENI. The V and J ends lost 2 bases and 1 base respectively, with 10 bases between them. The CDR3 extends over 15 amino acids.

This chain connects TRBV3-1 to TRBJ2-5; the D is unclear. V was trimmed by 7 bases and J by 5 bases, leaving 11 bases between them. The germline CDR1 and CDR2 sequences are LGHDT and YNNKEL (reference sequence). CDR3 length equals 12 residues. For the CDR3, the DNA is TGTGCCAGCAAAGGGCTCGGTGAGACCCAGTACTTC. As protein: CASKGLGETQYF.

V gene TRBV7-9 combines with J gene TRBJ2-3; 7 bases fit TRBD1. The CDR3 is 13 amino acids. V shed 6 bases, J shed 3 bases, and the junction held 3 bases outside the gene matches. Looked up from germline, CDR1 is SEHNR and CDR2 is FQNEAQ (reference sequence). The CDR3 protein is CASRWDSTDTQYF. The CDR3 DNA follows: TGTGCCAGCAGGTGGGACAGTACAGATACGCAGTATTTT.

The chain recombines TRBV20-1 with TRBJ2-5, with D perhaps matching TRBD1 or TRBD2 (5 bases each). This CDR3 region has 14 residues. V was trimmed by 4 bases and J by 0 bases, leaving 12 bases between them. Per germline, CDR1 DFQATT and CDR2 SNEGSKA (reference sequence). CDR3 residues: CSATTGPYQETQYF. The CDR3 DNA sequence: TGCAGTGCTACAACGGGACCCTACCAAGAGACCCAGTACTTC.

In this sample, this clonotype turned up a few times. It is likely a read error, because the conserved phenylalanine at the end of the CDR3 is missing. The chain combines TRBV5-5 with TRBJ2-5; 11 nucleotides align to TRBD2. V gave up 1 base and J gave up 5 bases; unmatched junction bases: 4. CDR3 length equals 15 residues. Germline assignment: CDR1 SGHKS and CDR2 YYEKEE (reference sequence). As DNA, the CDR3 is TGTGCCAGCAGCTTGTTTAGCGGGGGGGCCGAGACCCAGTACTCT. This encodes CASSLFSGGAETQYS.

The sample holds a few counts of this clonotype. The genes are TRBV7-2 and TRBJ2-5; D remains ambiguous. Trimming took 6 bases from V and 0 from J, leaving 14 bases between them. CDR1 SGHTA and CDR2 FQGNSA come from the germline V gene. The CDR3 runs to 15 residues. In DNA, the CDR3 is TGTGCCAGCAGGCCCTCCCTAACGTACCAAGAGACCCAGTACTTC. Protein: CASRPSLTYQETQYF.

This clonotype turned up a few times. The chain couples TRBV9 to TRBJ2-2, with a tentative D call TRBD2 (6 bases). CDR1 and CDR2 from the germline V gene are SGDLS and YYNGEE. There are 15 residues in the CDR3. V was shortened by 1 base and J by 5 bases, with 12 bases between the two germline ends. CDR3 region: CASSVLGGWTGELFF. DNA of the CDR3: TGTGCCAGCAGCGTATTGGGGGGTTGGACCGGGGAGCTGTTTTTT.

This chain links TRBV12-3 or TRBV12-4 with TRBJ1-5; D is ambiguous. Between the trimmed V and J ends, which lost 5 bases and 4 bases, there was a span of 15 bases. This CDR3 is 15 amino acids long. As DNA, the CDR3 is TGTGCCAGCAGTAAACCGCGAACGGGTAATCAGCCCCAGCATTTT. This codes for CASSKPRTGNQPQHF.

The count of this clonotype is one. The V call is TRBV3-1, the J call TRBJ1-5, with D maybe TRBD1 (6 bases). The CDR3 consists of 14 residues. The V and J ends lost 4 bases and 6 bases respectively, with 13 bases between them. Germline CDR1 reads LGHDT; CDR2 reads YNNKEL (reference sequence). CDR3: CASSRDTGSQPQHF. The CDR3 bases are TGTGCCAGCAGCCGGGACACAGGGAGTCAGCCCCAGCATTTT. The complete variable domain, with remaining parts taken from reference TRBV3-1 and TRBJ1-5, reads DTAVSQTPKYLVTQMGNDKSIKCEQNLGHDTMYWYKQDSKKFLKIMFSYNNKELIINETVPNRFSPKSPDKAHLNLHINSLELGDSAVYFCASSRDTGSQPQHFGDGTRLSIL.

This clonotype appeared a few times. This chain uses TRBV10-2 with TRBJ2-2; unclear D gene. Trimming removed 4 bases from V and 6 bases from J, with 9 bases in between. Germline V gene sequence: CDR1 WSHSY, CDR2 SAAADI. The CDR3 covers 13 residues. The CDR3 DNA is TGCGCCAGCAGTGTGGGCTCCCCCGGGGAGCTGTTTTTT. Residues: CASSVGSPGELFF.

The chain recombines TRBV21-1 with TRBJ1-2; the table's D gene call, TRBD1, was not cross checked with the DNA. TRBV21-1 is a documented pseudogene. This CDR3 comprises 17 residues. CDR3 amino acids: CASSMKGQGTNYYGYTF. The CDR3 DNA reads TGTGCCAGCAGCATGAAAGGACAGGGAACGAATTACTATGGCTACACCTTC.

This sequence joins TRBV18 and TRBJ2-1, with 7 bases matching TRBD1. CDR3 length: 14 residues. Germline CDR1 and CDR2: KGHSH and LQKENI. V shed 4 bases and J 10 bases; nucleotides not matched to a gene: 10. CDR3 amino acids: CASSLRDSLSEQFF. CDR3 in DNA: TGTGCCAGCTCACTCCGGGACAGCCTCTCGGAGCAGTTCTTC.

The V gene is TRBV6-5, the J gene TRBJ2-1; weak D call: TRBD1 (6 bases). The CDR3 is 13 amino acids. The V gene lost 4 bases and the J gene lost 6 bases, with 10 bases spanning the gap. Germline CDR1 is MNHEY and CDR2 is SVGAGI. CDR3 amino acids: CASSWGQPNEQFF. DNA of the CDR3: TGTGCCAGCAGTTGGGGGCAGCCCAATGAGCAGTTCTTC.

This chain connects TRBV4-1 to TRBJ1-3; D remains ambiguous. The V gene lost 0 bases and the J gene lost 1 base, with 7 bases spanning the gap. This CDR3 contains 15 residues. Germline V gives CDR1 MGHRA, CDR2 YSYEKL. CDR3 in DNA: TGCGCCAGCAGCCAAGATACCCATTCTGGAAACACCATATATTTT. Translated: CASSQDTHSGNTIYF.

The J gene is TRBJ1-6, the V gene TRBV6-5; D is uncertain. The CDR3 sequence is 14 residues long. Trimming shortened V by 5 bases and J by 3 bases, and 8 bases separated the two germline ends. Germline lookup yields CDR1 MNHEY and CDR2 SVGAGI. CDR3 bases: TGTGCCAGCAGTCCCGGTCTCTATAATTCACCCCTCCACTTT. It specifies CASSPGLYNSPLHF.